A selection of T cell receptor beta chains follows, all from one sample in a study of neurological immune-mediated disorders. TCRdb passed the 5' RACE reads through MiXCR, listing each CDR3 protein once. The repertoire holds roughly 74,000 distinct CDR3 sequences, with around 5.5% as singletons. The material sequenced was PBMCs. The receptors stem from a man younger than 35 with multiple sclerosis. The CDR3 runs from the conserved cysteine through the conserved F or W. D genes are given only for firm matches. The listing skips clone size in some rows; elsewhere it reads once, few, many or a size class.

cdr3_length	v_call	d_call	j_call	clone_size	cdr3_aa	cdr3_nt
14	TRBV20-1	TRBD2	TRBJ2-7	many	CSARGLAGIDEQYF	TGCAGTGCTAGAGGACTAGCGGGGATCGACGAGCAGTACTTC
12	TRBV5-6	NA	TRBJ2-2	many	CASSWGSGELFF	TGTGCCAGCAGCTGGGGGTCCGGGGAGCTGTTTTTT
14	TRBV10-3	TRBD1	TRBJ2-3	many	CAINQGAPPDTQYF	TGTGCCATCAATCAGGGGGCTCCACCAGATACGCAGTATTTT
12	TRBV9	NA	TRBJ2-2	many	CASSVVAGELFF	TGTGCCAGCAGCGTAGTCGCTGGGGAGCTGTTTTTT
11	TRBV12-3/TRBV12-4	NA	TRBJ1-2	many	CASRLDGGYTF	TGTGCCTCACGTTTGGACGGGGGCTACACCTTC
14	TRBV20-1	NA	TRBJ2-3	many	CSASHGRGTDTQYF	TGCAGTGCTTCCCACGGACGAGGCACAGATACGCAGTATTTT
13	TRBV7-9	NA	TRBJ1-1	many	CASSLQVNTEAFF	TGTGCCAGCAGCTTACAGGTGAACACTGAAGCTTTCTTT
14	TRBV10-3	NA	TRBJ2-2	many	CATKGPLDTGELFF	TGTGCCACGAAGGGACCACTTGACACCGGGGAGCTGTTTTTT
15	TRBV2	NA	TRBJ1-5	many	CASSGENTSNQPQHF	TGTGCCAGCAGTGGGGAAAACACAAGCAATCAGCCCCAGCATTTT
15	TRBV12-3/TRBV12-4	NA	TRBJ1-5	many	CASASQGSRNQPQHF	TGTGCCTCAGCAAGTCAGGGAAGTCGCAATCAGCCCCAGCATTTT
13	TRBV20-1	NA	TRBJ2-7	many	CSAREGFDYEQYF	TGCAGTGCTAGAGAGGGTTTCGACTACGAGCAGTACTTC
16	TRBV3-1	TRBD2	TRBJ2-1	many	CASSPYSGSSYNEQFF	TGTGCCAGCAGCCCATATAGCGGGAGCTCCTACAATGAGCAGTTCTTC
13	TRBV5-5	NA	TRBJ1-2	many	CASALGIDYGYTF	TGTGCCAGCGCCCTCGGTATCGACTATGGCTACACCTTC
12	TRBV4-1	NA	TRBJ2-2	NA	CASSRSAGELFF	TGCGCCAGCAGCCGGTCTGCTGGGGAGCTGTTTTTT
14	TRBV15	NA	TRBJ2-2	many	CATSEEGPAGELFF	TGTGCCACCAGTGAGGAGGGGCCCGCCGGGGAGCTGTTTTTT
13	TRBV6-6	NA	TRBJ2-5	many	CASSFRGAGPQYF	TGTGCCAGCAGTTTCAGGGGCGCGGGGCCCCAGTACTTC
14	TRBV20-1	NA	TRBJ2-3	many	CSAGGTPGTDTQYF	TGCAGTGCCGGAGGGACTCCGGGCACAGATACGCAGTATTTT
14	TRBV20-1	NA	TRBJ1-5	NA	CSARDRGGWQPQNF	TGCAGTGCTAGAGATCGGGGCGGATGGCAGCCCCAGAATTTT
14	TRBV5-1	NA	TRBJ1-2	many	CASSSGAGNYGYTF	TGCGCCAGCAGCTCGGGGGCCGGAAACTATGGCTACACCTTC
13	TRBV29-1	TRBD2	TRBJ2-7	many	CSASSGSRNEQYF	TGCAGCGCCTCCAGCGGGAGCAGGAACGAGCAGTACTTC
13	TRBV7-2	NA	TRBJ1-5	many	CASSLTVNQPQHF	TGTGCCAGCAGCTTGACAGTTAATCAGCCCCAGCATTTT
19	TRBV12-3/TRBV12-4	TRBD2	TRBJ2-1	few	CASSFRRLAGGSGDNEQFF	TGTGCCAGCAGTTTTCGTCGGCTAGCGGGAGGGTCAGGAGACAATGAGCAGTTCTTC
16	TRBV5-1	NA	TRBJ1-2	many	CASSLGQAVSNYGYTF	TGCGCCAGCAGCTTGGGACAGGCGGTATCTAACTATGGCTACACCTTC
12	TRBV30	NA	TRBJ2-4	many	CAWALGRRLQYF	TGTGCCTGGGCCCTGGGGAGGAGACTTCAGTACTTC
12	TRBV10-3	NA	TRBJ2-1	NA	CAIRNVNNEQFF	TGTGCCATCAGAAACGTGAACAATGAGCAGTTCTTC
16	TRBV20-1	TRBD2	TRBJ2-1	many	CSAQRPSGGVNNEQFF	TGCAGTGCCCAGAGGCCCAGCGGGGGAGTCAACAATGAGCAGTTCTTC
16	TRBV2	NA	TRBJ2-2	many	CASSEEGLMNTGELFF	TGTGCCAGCAGCGAAGAAGGGTTGATGAACACCGGGGAGCTGTTTTTT
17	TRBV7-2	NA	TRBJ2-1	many	CASSRYPARVIDNEQFF	TGTGCCAGCAGTCGTTACCCCGCCCGAGTGATCGACAATGAGCAGTTCTTC
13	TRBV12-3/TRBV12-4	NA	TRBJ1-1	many	CASSPRPSSEAFF	TGTGCCAGCAGTCCTAGACCCTCGTCTGAAGCTTTCTTT
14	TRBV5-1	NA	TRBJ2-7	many	CASSLEAAYYEQYF	TGCGCCAGCAGCTTGGAGGCAGCCTACTACGAGCAGTACTTC
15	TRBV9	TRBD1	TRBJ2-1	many	CASSVGTGSYNEQFF	TGTGCCAGCAGCGTGGGGACAGGCTCCTACAATGAGCAGTTCTTC
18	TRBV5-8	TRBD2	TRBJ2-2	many	CASSLITTSGGAVGELFF	TGTGCCAGCAGCCTTATTACGACTAGCGGGGGGGCCGTCGGGGAGCTGTTTTTT